This TCR beta chain was identified in a study of T cell responses to AZD1222 COVID-19 vaccine. Turning to the study itself: Second doses that came at about 4 or about 12 weeks were put together.

Concerning this clone: Its antigen is currently unknown.

V dropped 5 bases and J dropped 9; count of bases not matched to a gene: 5. The CDR3 is 14 amino acids. Germline-derived CDR1 and CDR2 are SEHNR and FQNEAQ (reference sequence). Findings of the study overall: Every sample of the repertoires postdated the peak T cell response.

This table comes from immunoSEQ multiplex PCR, and its TCRdb copy is limited to in-frame clones, with some not included. The sample carries some 150,000 clones, roughly 90% recorded once. The chain has TRBV7-9 and TRBJ2-1; 12 bases agree with TRBD2. This TCR came from an adult in good health. The sequencing used peripheral blood, collected on day 0 of AZD1222 vaccination. CDR3 DNA: TGTGCCAGCAGCCCACCTAGCGGGAGGGCTGAGCAGTTCTTC. Translation: CASSPPSGRAEQFF. Filled out from reference TRBV7-9 and TRBJ2-1, the complete variable domain reads DTGVSQNPRHKITKRGQNVTFRCDPISEHNRLYWYRQTLGQGPEFLTYFQNEAQLEKSRLLSDRFSAERPKGSFSTLEIQRTEQGDSAMYLCASSPPSGRAEQFFGPGTRLTVL.